This record covers a single T cell receptor (beta chain). How the authors handled the data: Cell counts per sample came from amplifying reference gene primers. The assay was immunoSEQ multiplex PCR, and TCRdb's table has in-frame clones only and misses some. The DNA gave D and trimming, while V, J and clone size come from that table. The data hold some 150,000 clones, with approximately 84% observed a single time. This entry is derived from a study of blood T cell repertoires in COVID-19. About the research overall: Italy, Spain and the United States were the sources of the convalescent and acute COVID-19 samples. In each case, the material was cDNA or gDNA derived from T cells, B-cell-depleted T cells, or PBMCs.

V was pared by 5 bases and J by 6 bases, with 7 bases of the junction left unmatched. Germline V gene sequence: CDR1 SGHVS, CDR2 FNYEAQ. The CDR3 has 15 residues. The sequence was obtained from a human donor in a cohort sampled during active COVID-19. The V gene is TRBV7-6, the J gene TRBJ1-4; TRBD1 agrees at 9 bases. The sequenced sample consisted of peripheral blood. The CDR3 loop is CASSAGQGVYEKLFF. CDR3 sequence (DNA): TGTGCCAGCAGCGCGGGACAGGGAGTTTATGAAAAACTGTTTTTT.